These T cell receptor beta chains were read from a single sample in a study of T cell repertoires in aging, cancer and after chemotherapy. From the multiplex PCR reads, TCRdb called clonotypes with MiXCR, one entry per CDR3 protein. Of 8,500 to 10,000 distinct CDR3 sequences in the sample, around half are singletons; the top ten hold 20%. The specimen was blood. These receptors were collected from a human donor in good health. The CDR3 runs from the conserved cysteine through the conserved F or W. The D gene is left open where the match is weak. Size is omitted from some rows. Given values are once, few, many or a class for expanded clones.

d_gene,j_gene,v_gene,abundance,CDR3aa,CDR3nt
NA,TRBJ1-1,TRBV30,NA,CAWSEGGPYSEAFF,TGTGCCTGGAGTGAGGGAGGTCCTTACTCTGAAGCTTTCTTT
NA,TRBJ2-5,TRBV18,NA,CASSPQQGGETQYF,TGTGCCAGCTCACCTCAACAGGGTGGAGAGACCCAGTACTTC
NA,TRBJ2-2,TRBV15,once,CATRRGASPTGELFF,TGTGCCACCAGGAGGGGGGCTAGCCCCACCGGGGAGCTGTTTTTT
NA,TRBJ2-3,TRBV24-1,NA,CATSGGTGEYTDTQYF,TGTGCCACCAGCGGGGGGACAGGAGAATACACAGATACGCAGTATTTT
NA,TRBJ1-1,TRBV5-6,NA,CASSLGAGDTEAFF,TGTGCCAGCAGCTTGGGGGCAGGGGACACTGAAGCTTTCTTT
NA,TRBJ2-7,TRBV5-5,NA,CASSPSPGPYEQYF,TGTGCCAGCAGCCCATCCCCGGGGCCCTACGAGCAGTACTTC
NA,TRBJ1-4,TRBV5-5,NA,CASSLVGDGGSEKLFF,TGTGCCAGCAGCTTGGTGGGGGACGGTGGAAGTGAAAAACTGTTTTTT
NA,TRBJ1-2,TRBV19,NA,CASSPSIGAIYGYTF,TGTGCCAGTAGTCCTAGTATAGGGGCAATCTATGGCTACACCTTC
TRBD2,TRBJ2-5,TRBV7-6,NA,CASSLYAGEGETQYF,TGTGCCAGCAGCTTATACGCGGGAGAGGGAGAGACCCAGTACTTC
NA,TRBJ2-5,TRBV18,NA,CASSPRVLAEETQYF,TGTGCCAGCTCACCCCGGGTTTTAGCAGAAGAGACCCAGTACTTC
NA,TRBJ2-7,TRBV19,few,CASRLRDTSYEQYF,TGTGCCAGTAGACTTCGGGACACTTCCTACGAGCAGTACTTC
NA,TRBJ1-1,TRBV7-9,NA,CASSLSGSGNTEAFF,TGTGCCAGCAGCTTGTCAGGGTCAGGAAACACTGAAGCTTTCTTT
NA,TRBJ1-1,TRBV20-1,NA,CSARDPLARTHPANTEAFF,TGCAGTGCTAGAGATCCCTTGGCGAGAACCCACCCGGCCAACACTGAAGCTTTCTTT
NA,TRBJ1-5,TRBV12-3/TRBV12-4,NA,CASSFGGAQPQHF,TGTGCCAGCAGTTTCGGAGGAGCTCAGCCCCAGCATTTT
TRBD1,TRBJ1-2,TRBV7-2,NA,CASSGPRPGQGANGYTF,TGTGCCAGCAGCGGTCCCCGGCCGGGACAGGGGGCCAATGGCTACACCTTC
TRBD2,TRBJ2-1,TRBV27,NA,CASSPSSGDSYNEQFF,TGTGCCAGCAGTCCATCTAGCGGGGATTCCTACAATGAGCAGTTCTTC
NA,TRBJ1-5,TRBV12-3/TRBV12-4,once,CASSSIYQPQHF,TGTGCCAGCAGTAGCATCTATCAGCCCCAGCATTTT
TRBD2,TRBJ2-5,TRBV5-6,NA,CASSLVLAGAGAQETQYF,TGTGCCAGCAGCTTGGTTCTAGCGGGGGCCGGGGCCCAAGAGACCCAGTACTTC
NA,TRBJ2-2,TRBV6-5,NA,CASSLSGPSPGELFF,TGTGCCAGCAGTTTATCCGGGCCTTCCCCCGGGGAGCTGTTTTTT
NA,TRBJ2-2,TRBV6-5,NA,CASKTGSTGELFF,TGCGCCAGCAAAACAGGGTCCACCGGGGAGCTGTTTTTT
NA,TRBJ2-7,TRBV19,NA,CASSIDTWRVYEQYF,TGTGCCAGTAGTATAGATACCTGGCGGGTCTACGAGCAGTACTTC
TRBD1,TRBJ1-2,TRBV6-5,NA,CASAGQGSGYTF,TGTGCCAGCGCGGGACAGGGCTCTGGCTACACCTTC
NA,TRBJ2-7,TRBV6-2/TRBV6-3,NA,CASSSPRRRPYEQYF,TGTGCCAGCAGTTCCCCCCGGCGGAGGCCCTACGAGCAGTACTTC
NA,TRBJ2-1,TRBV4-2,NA,CASSRQVDNEQFF,TGCGCCAGCAGCCGACAGGTTGACAATGAGCAGTTCTTC
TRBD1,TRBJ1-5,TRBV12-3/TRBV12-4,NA,CASSLGTGFQPHHF,TGTGCCAGCAGTTTAGGGACAGGGTTTCAGCCCCATCATTTT
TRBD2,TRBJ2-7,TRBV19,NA,CASSNERDGYEQYF,TGTGCCAGTAGTAATGAGCGGGACGGTTACGAGCAGTACTTC
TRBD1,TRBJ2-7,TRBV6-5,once,CASSLAGGTGGLEQYF,TGTGCCAGCAGCTTAGCGGGCGGGACAGGGGGCCTCGAGCAGTACTTC
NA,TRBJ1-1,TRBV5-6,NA,CASSYARSSEAFF,TGTGCCAGCAGCTACGCCCGCAGTTCTGAAGCTTTCTTT
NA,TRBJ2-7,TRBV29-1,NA,CSVDVASGEQYF,TGCAGCGTTGACGTTGCGTCGGGGGAGCAGTACTTC
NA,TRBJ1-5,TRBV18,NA,CASSGLYYQPQHF,TGTGCCAGCTCGGGACTGTACTATCAGCCCCAGCATTTT
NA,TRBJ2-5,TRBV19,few,CASSMTWGKETQYF,TGTGCCAGTAGTATGACATGGGGAAAGGAGACCCAGTACTTC
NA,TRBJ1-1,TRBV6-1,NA,CASSEASRGSRTEAFF,TGTGCCAGCAGTGAAGCGAGTAGGGGGTCGCGGACTGAAGCTTTCTTT
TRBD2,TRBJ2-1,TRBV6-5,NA,CASSAGGGTNEQFF,TGTGCCAGCAGTGCGGGCGGGGGGACCAATGAGCAGTTCTTC
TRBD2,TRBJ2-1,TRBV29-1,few,CGVREGGNEQFF,TGCGGGGTCCGGGAGGGGGGTAATGAGCAGTTCTTC
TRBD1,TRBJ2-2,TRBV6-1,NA,CASSVNRDRSGGELFF,TGTGCCAGCAGTGTAAACCGGGACAGGTCCGGCGGGGAGCTGTTTTTT
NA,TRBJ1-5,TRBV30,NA,CAWSVSDVNQPQHF,TGTGCCTGGAGTGTATCGGACGTGAATCAGCCCCAGCATTTT
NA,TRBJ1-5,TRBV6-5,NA,CASSYSWGNQPQHF,TGTGCCAGCAGTTACTCTTGGGGCAATCAGCCCCAGCATTTT
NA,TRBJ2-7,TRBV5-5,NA,CASSLDYEQYF,TGTGCCAGCAGCCTAGACTACGAGCAGTACTTC
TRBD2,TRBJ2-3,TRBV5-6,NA,CASTPGLAGGDTQYF,TGTGCCAGCACCCCGGGACTAGCGGGAGGAGATACGCAGTATTTT
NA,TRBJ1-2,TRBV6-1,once,CASSYGEWGAKYGYTF,TGTGCCAGCAGTTACGGGGAGTGGGGGGCTAAATATGGCTACACCTTC
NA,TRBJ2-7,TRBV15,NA,CATSRDLGGITYEQYF,TGTGCCACCAGCAGAGATCTTGGGGGAATTACCTACGAGCAGTACTTC
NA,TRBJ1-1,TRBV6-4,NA,CASRRSGRTEAFF,TGTGCCAGCAGGCGCAGTGGCCGGACTGAAGCTTTCTTT
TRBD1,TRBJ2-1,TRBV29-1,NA,CSASRRDSRIGIEFF,TGCAGCGCCTCCCGCCGGGACAGCAGGATCGGGATTGAGTTCTTC
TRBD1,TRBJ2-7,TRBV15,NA,CATSRDFRQGPYEQYF,TGTGCCACCAGCAGAGATTTCAGACAGGGCCCCTACGAGCAGTACTTC
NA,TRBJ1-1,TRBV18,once,CASSPRQITEAFF,TGTGCCAGCTCACCGCGACAGATCACTGAAGCTTTCTTT
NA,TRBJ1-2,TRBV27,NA,CASSLGGLYGYTF,TGTGCCAGCAGTCTCGGGGGACTATATGGCTACACCTTC
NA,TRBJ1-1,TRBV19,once,CASSIAGGWTEAFF,TGTGCCAGTAGTATAGCCGGAGGATGGACTGAAGCTTTCTTT
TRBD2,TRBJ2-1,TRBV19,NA,CASSLLAGDNEQFF,TGTGCCAGTAGCCTACTAGCGGGAGACAATGAGCAGTTCTTC
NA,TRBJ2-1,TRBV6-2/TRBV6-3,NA,CASRSPVVSSYNEQFF,TGTGCCAGCAGATCCCCAGTCGTGAGCTCCTACAATGAGCAGTTCTTC
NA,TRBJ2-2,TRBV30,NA,CAWSSGRSTGELFF,TGTGCCTGGAGTTCGGGAAGAAGCACCGGGGAGCTGTTTTTT
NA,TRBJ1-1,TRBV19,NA,CASSPGQVNTEAFF,TGTGCCAGTAGCCCCGGGCAGGTGAACACTGAAGCTTTCTTT
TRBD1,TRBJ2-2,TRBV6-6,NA,CASSGIRDRNTGELFF,TGTGCCAGCAGCGGCATCCGGGACAGGAACACCGGGGAGCTGTTTTTT
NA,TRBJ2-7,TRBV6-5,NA,CATRRTASSYEQYF,TGTGCCACCAGAAGGACGGCGAGCTCCTACGAGCAGTACTTC
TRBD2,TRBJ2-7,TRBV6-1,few,CASTRSGPYEQYF,TGTGCCAGCACCCGTAGCGGGCCCTACGAGCAGTACTTC
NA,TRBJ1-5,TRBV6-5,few,CASSQTLSNQPQHF,TGTGCCAGCAGCCAAACATTGAGCAATCAGCCCCAGCATTTT
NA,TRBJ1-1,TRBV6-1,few,CASSYPGRAGIEAFF,TGTGCCAGCAGTTACCCGGGACGAGCCGGAATTGAAGCTTTCTTT
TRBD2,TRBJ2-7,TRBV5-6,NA,CASSLDTSGSRGEQYF,TGTGCCAGCAGCTTGGACACTAGCGGGAGTCGTGGCGAGCAGTACTTC